Sequencing of this TCR beta chain was carried out in a study of PD-L1 blockade in urothelial cancer (dated by TCRdb to about 2017). Concerning the study at large: Every patient began therapy at some point between 2014 and 2015 and was given atezolizumab 1,200 mg intravenously every 3 weeks. Blood samples gave a median of 141,255 T cells and 80,000 or so unique TCRs, with a median clonality of approximately 0.078. The study was an exploratory multi-omic analysis of somatic, immune and clinical correlates of response to PD-L1 blockade with atezolizumab in urothelial cancer. Under 10 patients reached durable clinical benefit, while 20 to 25 patients did not. Patients had an ECOG performance status of 0 or 1 and had received between 0 and 3 prior chemotherapy regimens. TCR sequencing covered pretreatment tumor samples and matched, serially collected peripheral blood taken before and after atezolizumab treatment. Just over 28 patients had pretreatment blood TCR-seq, around 25 had at least one posttreatment blood collection, and around 25 had tumor TCR-seq. About nine tenths of the roughly 30 patients were males with bladder-origin urothelial cancer, and about 65% of the roughly 30 reported a prior smoking history. Progression-free survival longer than 6 months counted as durable clinical benefit, and TCR features were additionally tested against both progression-free and overall survival. Blood samples were analyzed at two time points: 3 weeks after treatment start (second dose) and 6 weeks after treatment start. In the same patients who had TCR sequencing, pretreatment tumors also underwent whole exome sequencing and RNA sequencing.

Synthetic TCR analog templates were spiked into each PCR so that absolute template abundance could be estimated from read counts. Using the immunoSEQ assay, TCRbeta CDR3 regions were amplified from genomic DNA with bias-controlled V and J gene primers. Rearranged TCRbeta segments were sequenced at approximately 20X coverage. On the authors' methods: Sequencing errors were corrected by clustering and CDR3s were annotated against IMGT to assign V, D and J genes. Downstream analyses used only productive TCRbeta rearrangements, leaving out any out-of-frame or stop-codon sequences. To compute clonality, Shannon entropy was normalized by the log of the number of unique productive sequences and then subtracted from one. Clones differing between time points or between blood and tumor were identified using Fisher's exact test with Benjamini-Hochberg correction, with an adjusted p below 0.01 applied as the threshold. The clones in this table, taken by TCRdb from immuneACCESS, are in-frame only. Not every clone is retained; where verified, under half of the shortfall comes from an unresolved V gene, and the cause of the rest is unknown. V and J calls plus clone size are reproduced from that table; the DNA served to infer D and trimming. The sample yields tens of thousands of clones; approximately 87% were counted once. The top ten constitute approximately 15% of the sample.

Relative to germline, V is 2 bases shorter and J is 4 bases shorter, with 16 bases between their ends. The germline V gene encodes CDR1 SGHDT and CDR2 YYEEEE. Counted from cysteine to phenylalanine, this CDR3 has 16 amino acids. Kept here is only the CDR3 DNA, which spans 48 bases and is read in frame from base 1. What the research found in general, with its limitations: Improved progression-free and overall survival was associated with having pretreatment peripheral blood TCR clonality below the median. Small sample size (n ≈ 29) and many exploratory analyses mean the results are intended to be hypothesis-generating. At 3 weeks after the start of treatment, tumor-associated TCR clones in peripheral blood had expanded more in patients with durable benefit (n of about 22, p = 0.022).

With respect to this clone: The antigen it binds to is not known. Base qualities are not recorded, but no much larger clone differs from it by a single base.

Reading the label with the study, this specimen's time point is: pretreatment peripheral blood. The cohort included 29 patients with locally advanced or metastatic urothelial carcinoma who were treated at Memorial Sloan Kettering on a trial protocol. Peripheral blood mononuclear cells were collected pretreatment and during treatment, at between 1 and 8 total time points per patient. The Qiagen DNeasy Blood extraction kit was used to purify genomic DNA from total PBMCs and tumor samples. PBMCs were collected pretreatment and during treatment and were isolated and stored as previously described. This sequence originates from a man aged 55 to 70 with urothelial cancer. Specimen: PBMCs, collected around atezolizumab (anti-PD-L1) treatment. This chain joins TRBV5-6 to TRBJ1-5; TRBD1 is perhaps the D gene, given 5 matching bases. Here the CDR3 is given as CASSLISAGTNQPQHF. The nucleotide sequence is TGTGCCAGCAGCTTAATTTCTGCAGGGACTAATCAGCCCCAGCATTTT.